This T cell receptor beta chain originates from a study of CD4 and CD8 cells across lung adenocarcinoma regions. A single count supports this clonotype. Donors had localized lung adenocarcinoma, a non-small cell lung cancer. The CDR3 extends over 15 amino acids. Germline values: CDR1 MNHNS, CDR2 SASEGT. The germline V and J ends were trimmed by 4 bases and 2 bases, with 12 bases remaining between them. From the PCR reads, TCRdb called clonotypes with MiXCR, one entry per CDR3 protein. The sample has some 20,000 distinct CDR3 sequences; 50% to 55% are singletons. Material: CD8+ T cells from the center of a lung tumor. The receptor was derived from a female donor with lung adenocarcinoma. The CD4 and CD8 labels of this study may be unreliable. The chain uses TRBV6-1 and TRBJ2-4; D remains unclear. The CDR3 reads CASSALGITKNIQYF. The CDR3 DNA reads TGTGCCAGCAGTGCCCTGGGGATAACCAAAAACATTCAGTACTTC.